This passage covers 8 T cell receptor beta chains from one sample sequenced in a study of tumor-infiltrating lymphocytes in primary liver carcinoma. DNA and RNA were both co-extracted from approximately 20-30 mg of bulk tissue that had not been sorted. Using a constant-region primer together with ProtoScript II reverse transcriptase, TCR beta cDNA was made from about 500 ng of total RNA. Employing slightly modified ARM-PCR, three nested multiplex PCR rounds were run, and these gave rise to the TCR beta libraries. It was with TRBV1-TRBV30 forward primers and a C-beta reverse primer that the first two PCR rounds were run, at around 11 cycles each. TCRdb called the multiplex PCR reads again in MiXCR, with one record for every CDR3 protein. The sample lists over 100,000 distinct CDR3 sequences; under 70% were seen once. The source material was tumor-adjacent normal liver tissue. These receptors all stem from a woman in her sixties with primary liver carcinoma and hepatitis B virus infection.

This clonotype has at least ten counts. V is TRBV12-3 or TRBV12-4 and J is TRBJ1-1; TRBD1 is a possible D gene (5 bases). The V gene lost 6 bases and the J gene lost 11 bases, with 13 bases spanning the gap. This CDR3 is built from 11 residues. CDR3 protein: CASSEGKGAFF. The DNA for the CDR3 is TGTGCCAGCAGCGAGGGGAAGGGTGCTTTCTTT.

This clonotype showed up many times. CDR3 nucleotide sequence: TGTGCCAGCAGCTTAGAGGGGGTCTACGAGCAGTACTTC. This encodes CASSLEGVYEQYF. The V gene is TRBV7-9, the J gene TRBJ2-7; TRBD1 might be the D (6 bases). The V gene's germline CDR1 is SEHNR and CDR2 FQNEAQ (reference sequence). CDR3 length: 13 amino acids. V shed 1 base and J shed 3 bases, with 7 bases lying between them.

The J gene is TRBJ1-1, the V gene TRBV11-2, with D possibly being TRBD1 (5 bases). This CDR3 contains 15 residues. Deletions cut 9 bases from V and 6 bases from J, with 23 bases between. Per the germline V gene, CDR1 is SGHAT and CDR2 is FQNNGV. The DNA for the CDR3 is TGTGCCAGTAGCCTTGACAGTTCCTTGGACGCTGAAGCTTTCTTT. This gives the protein CASSLDSSLDAEAFF.

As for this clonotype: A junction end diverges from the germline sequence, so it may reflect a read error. CDR3 sequence reads: CAGSRLGRDYGYTF. In DNA, the CDR3 is TGTGCCGGCAGCAGACTGGGCAGGGACTATGGCTACACCTTC. The chain couples TRBV4-2 to TRBJ1-2; perhaps TRBD1 as D (5 bases). There are 14 residues in the CDR3. Germline loops: CDR1 LGHNA, CDR2 YNFKEQ.

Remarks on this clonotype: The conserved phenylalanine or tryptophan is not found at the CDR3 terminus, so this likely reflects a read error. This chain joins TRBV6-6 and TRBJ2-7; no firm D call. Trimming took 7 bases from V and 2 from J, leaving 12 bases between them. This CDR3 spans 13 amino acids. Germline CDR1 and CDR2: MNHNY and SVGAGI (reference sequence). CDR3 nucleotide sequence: TGTGCCAGCACCCAAACCGGAACCTACGAGCAGTACTCC. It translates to CASTQTGTYEQYS.

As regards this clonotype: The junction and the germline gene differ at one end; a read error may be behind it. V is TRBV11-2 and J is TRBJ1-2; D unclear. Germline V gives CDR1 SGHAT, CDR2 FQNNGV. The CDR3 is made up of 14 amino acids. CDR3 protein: CACSLDLLASGYTF. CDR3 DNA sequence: TGTGCCTGCAGCTTAGATCTTTTAGCAAGCGGCTACACATTC. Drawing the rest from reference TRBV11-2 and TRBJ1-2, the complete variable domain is EAGVAQSPRYKIIEKRQSVAFWCNPISGHATLYWYQQILGQGPKLLIQFQNNGVVDDSQLPKDRFSAERLKGVDSTLKIQPAKLEDSAVYLCACSLDLLASGYTFGSGTRLTVV.

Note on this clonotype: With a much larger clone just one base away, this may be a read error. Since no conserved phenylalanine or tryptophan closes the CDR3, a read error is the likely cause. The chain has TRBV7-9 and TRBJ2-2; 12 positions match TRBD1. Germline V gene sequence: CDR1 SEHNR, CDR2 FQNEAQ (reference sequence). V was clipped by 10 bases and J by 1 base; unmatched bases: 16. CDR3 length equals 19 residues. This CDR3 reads CATTGQGALNVWNTGELFI. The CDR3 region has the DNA TGTGCCACCACGGGACAGGGGGCGCTAAATGTCTGGAACACCGGGGAGCTGTTTATT.

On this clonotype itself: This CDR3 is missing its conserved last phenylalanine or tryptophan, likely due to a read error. The CDR3 DNA is TGTGCCAGCAGCTTAGGGGGACTAACGTACACGTCAGATGCGCAGTATATA. Translated, it gives CASSLGGLTYTSDAQYI. The gene calls are TRBV11-2 and TRBJ2-3, with TRBD2 matching 7 bases. This CDR3 is 17 amino acids long. Germline lookup yields CDR1 SGHAT and CDR2 FQNNGV.